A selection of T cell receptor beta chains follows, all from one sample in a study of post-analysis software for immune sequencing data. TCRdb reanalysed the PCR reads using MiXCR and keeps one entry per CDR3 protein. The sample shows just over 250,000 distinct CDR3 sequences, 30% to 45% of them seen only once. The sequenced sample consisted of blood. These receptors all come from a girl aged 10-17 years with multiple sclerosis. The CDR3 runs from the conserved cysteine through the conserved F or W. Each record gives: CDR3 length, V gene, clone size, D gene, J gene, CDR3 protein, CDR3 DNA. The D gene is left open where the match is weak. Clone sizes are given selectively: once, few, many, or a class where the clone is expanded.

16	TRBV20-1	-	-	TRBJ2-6	CGARRSGPRGANVLTF	TGCGGTGCTAGGCGGTCGGGTCCGAGGGGGGCCAACGTCCTGACTTTC
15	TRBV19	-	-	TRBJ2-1	CASSIPASSYNEQFF	TGTGCCAGTAGTATCCCCGCTAGCTCCTACAATGAGCAGTTCTTC
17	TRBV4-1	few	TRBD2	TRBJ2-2	CACSQAGGGANTGELFF	TGCGCCTGCAGCCAAGCTGGCGGGGGGGCGAACACCGGGGAGCTGTTTTTT
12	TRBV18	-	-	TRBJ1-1	CASSQTGYEAFF	TGTGCCAGCTCACAGACAGGATATGAAGCTTTCTTT
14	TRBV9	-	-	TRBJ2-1	CASSAHPGGVEQFF	TGTGCCAGCAGCGCGCATCCAGGGGGGGTGGAGCAGTTCTTC
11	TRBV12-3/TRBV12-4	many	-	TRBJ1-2	CASSYRAGYTF	TGTGCCAGCAGTTACAGGGCCGGCTACACCTTC
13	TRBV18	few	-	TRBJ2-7	CASSPERGNEQYF	TGTGCCAGCTCACCGGAGAGGGGTAACGAGCAGTACTTC
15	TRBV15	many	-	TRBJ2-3	CATSSHAGNTDTQYF	TGTGCCACCAGCAGTCACGCGGGGAACACAGATACGCAGTATTTT
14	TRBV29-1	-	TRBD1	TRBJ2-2	CSATSGTATGELFF	TGCAGCGCGACTTCCGGGACAGCCACCGGGGAGCTGTTTTTT
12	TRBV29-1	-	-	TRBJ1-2	CSVDEGPDGYTF	TGCAGCGTTGACGAAGGACCAGATGGCTACACCTTC
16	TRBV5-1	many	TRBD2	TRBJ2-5	CASSPAGTSGRETQYF	TGCGCCAGCAGCCCCGCCGGGACTAGCGGCCGAGAGACCCAGTACTTC
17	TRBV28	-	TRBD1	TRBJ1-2	CASSPSSGTGGDYGYTF	TGTGCCAGCAGTCCGTCGTCCGGGACAGGGGGCGACTATGGCTACACCTTC
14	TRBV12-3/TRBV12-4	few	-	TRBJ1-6	CASSRSDGTGALHF	TGTGCCAGCAGCCGATCCGACGGCACCGGGGCCCTCCACTTT
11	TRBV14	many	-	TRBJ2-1	CASSQWGEQFF	TGTGCCAGCAGCCAATGGGGGGAGCAGTTCTTC
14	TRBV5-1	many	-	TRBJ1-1	CASSLARADFEAFF	TGCGCCAGCAGCTTGGCTCGGGCAGACTTTGAAGCTTTCTTT
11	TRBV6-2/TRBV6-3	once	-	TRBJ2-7	CASSPRAEQYF	TGTGCCAGCAGTCCTCGAGCCGAGCAGTACTTC
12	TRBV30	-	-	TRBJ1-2	CAWTASHYGYIF	TGTGCCTGGACGGCAAGTCACTATGGCTACATCTTC
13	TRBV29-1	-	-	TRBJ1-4	CSADGGAGEKLFF	TGCAGCGCTGACGGGGGGGCCGGTGAAAAACTGTTTTTT
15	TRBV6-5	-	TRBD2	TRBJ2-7	CASSYSGLAGYEQYF	TGTGCCAGCAGTTACTCTGGACTAGCGGGATACGAGCAGTACTTC
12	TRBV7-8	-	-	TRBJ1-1	CASSLEVGLAFF	TGTGCCAGCAGCTTAGAGGTGGGGTTGGCTTTCTTT
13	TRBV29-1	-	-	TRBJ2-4	CSVQPPDGNIQYF	TGCAGCGTACAACCGCCCGACGGAAACATTCAGTACTTC
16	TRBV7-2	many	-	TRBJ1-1	CASSLGIVAWNTEAFF	TGTGCCAGCAGCTTAGGAATCGTCGCCTGGAACACTGAAGCTTTCTTT
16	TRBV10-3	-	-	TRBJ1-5	CAISPRPLVVNQPQHF	TGTGCCATCAGTCCTCGACCTTTAGTAGTAAATCAGCCCCAGCATTTT
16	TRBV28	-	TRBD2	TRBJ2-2	CATIAGGLTNTGELFF	TGTGCCACCATAGCGGGGGGCCTTACTAACACCGGGGAGCTGTTTTTT
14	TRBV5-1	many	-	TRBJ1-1	CASSLREANTEAFF	TGCGCCAGCAGCCTCCGGGAGGCTAACACTGAAGCTTTCTTT
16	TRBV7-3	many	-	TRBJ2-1	CASSLRSGRPHNEQFF	TGTGCCAGCAGCTTAAGGTCTGGCAGACCTCACAATGAGCAGTTCTTC
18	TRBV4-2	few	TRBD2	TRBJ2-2	CASSQSPSGTRNAGELFF	TGTGCGAGCAGCCAAAGCCCCTCCGGGACTAGAAACGCGGGGGAGCTGTTTTTT
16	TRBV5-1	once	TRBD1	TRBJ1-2	CASSAGTGAANYGYTF	TGCGCCAGCAGCGCAGGGACAGGGGCCGCTAACTATGGCTACACCTTC
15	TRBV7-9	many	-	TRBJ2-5	CASSPVFREQETQYF	TGTGCCAGCAGCCCTGTGTTTCGGGAACAAGAGACCCAGTACTTC
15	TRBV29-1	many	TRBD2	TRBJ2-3	CSVLKREPGTDTQYF	TGCAGCGTCCTCAAGCGGGAGCCGGGCACAGATACGCAGTATTTT
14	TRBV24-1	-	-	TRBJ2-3	CATSAEGATDTQYF	TGTGCCACCAGTGCCGAGGGAGCTACAGATACGCAGTATTTT
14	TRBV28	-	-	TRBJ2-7	CASSVLGSLGEQYF	TGTGCCAGCAGTGTATTGGGGAGTCTGGGCGAGCAGTACTTC
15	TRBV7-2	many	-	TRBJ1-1	CASSLVGGENTEAFF	TGTGCCAGCAGCTTAGTTGGGGGAGAAAATACTGAAGCTTTCTTT
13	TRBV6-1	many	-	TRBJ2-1	CASSEVSYNEQFF	TGTGCCAGCAGTGAAGTAAGCTACAATGAGCAGTTCTTC
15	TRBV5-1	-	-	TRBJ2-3	CASSLGSKPPDTLYF	TGCGCCAGCAGCTTGGGCTCCAAGCCACCAGATACGCTGTATTTT
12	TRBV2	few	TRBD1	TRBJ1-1	CASSQRQGAAFF	TGTGCCAGCAGCCAGAGACAGGGAGCAGCTTTCTTT
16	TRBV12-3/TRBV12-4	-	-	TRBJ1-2	CASSPGGGVRTYGYTF	TGTGCCAGCAGTCCCGGGGGTGGGGTTAGAACCTATGGCTACACCTTC
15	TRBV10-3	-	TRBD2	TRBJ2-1	CAISESKGGSHEQFF	TGTGCCATCAGTGAGTCGAAAGGCGGGAGCCATGAGCAGTTCTTC
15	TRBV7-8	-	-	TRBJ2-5	CASSARRWGWETQYF	TGTGCCAGCAGCGCCAGGCGTTGGGGGTGGGAGACCCAGTACTTC
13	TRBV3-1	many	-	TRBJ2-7	CASSQDQTSGQYF	TGTGCCAGCAGCCAAGATCAGACTAGTGGGCAGTACTTC
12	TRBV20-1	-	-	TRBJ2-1	CSGELVGNEQFF	TGCAGTGGGGAGCTCGTGGGGAATGAGCAGTTCTTC
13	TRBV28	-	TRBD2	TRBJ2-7	CASRDSGPNEQYF	TGTGCCAGCAGAGATAGCGGGCCGAACGAGCAGTACTTC
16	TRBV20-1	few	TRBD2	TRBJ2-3	CSASDGLAASTDTQYF	TGCAGTGCTTCTGACGGACTAGCGGCTAGCACAGATACGCAGTATTTT
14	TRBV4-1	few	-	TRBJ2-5	CASSQAQGGETQYF	TGCGCCAGCAGCCAAGCCCAGGGAGGCGAGACCCAGTACTTC
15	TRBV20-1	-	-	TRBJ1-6	CSASIGQDRNSPLHF	TGCAGTGCTAGTATTGGACAAGACAGGAATTCACCCCTCCACTTT
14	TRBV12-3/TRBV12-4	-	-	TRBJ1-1	CASSWGRGETEAFF	TGTGCCAGCAGTTGGGGGAGGGGCGAGACTGAAGCTTTCTTT
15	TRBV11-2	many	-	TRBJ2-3	CASSLESAGTDTQYF	TGTGCCAGCAGCTTAGAGAGTGCCGGCACAGATACGCAGTATTTT
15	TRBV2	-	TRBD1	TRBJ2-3	CASRLGQGHTGTQYF	TGTGCCAGCAGACTTGGACAGGGCCACACGGGTACGCAGTATTTT
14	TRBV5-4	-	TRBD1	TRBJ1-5	CASSGGTGNQPQHF	TGTGCCAGCAGCGGCGGGACAGGGAATCAGCCCCAGCATTTT
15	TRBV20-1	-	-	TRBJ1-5	CSAQTAPAGNQPQHF	TGCAGTGCCCAAACGGCCCCGGCGGGCAATCAGCCCCAGCATTTT
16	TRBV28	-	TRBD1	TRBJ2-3	CASSAPGQGTTDTQYF	TGTGCCAGCAGTGCCCCGGGACAGGGTACCACAGATACGCAGTATTTT
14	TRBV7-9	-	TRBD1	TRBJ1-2	CASSQGQGWDGYTF	TGTGCCAGCAGCCAAGGACAGGGGTGGGATGGCTACACCTTC
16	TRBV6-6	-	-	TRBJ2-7	CASSSYGTDSSYEQYF	TGTGCCAGCAGCTCCTATGGGACGGATAGCTCCTACGAGCAGTACTTC
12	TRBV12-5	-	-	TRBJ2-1	CASGLGYNEQFF	TGTGCTAGTGGTTTGGGATACAATGAGCAGTTCTTC
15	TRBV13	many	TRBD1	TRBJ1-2	CASSLGQGRNYGYTF	TGTGCCAGCAGTCTAGGACAGGGGCGAAACTATGGCTACACCTTC